The clone carrying this T cell receptor beta chain is medium-sized (0.01 to 0.1%) in the sample. This sample includes further DNA sequences coding for the same CDR3. The data are from a study of T cell changes during pregnancy in multiple sclerosis. The V end lost 2 bases, the J end lost 0 bases, and 9 bases lay between the germline ends. Germline V lookup: CDR1 SEHNR, CDR2 FQNEAQ (reference sequence). This CDR3 spans 15 amino acids. The data were produced by immunoSEQ multiplex PCR, yet TCRdb's version contains in-frame clones alone and is incomplete. The sample records approximately 90,000 clones, roughly nine tenths being singletons.

Source: peripheral blood, taken after pregnancy. The gene calls are TRBV7-9 and TRBJ2-3; D is possibly TRBD2 (5 bases). The clonotype comes from a female donor in good health, enrolled as a control in a pregnancy study. The CDR3 spells CASSLSGSSTDTQYF. The CDR3 DNA reads TGTGCCAGCAGCTTATCGGGGTCCAGCACAGATACGCAGTATTTT.